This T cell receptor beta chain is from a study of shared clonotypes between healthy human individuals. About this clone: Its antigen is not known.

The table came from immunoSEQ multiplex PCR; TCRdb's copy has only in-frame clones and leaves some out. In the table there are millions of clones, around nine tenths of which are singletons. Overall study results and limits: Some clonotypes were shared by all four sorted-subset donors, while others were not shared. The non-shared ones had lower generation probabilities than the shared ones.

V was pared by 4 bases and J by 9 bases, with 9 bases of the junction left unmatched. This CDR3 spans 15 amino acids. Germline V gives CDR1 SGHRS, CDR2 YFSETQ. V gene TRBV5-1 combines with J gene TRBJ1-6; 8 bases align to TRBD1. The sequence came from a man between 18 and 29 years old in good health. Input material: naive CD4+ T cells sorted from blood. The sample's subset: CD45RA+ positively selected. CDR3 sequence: CASSTGQGAGSPLHF. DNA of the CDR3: TGCGCCAGCAGCACCGGGCAGGGGGCTGGTTCACCCCTCCACTTT.